What follows are 12 T cell receptor beta chains derived from one specimen sequenced in a study of shared clonotypes between healthy human individuals. Produced via immunoSEQ multiplex PCR; TCRdb's table is partial and in-frame only. The sample has about 2.3 million clones, 92% seen once. The sequenced sample consisted of naive CD4+ T cells from PBMCs. The subset denotes: CD45RA+ positively selected. The receptors here all came from a young man in good health. Some clones in this sample may be carry-over from other donors' samples.

The gene calls are TRBV28 and TRBJ1-1; 7 bases are shared with TRBD1. The CDR3 length is 15 residues. The V and J ends lost 4 bases and 10 bases, in that order; junction bases with no gene match: 15. CDR1 is MDHEN and CDR2 is SYDVKM in the germline V gene. Written as DNA, the CDR3 is TGTGCCAGCAGTTCCCGGACAGGTGGGTCCCCCCTAGCTTTCTTT. Encoded protein: CASSSRTGGSPLAFF. The whole variable domain, filled in from reference TRBV28 and TRBJ1-1, reads DVKVTQSSRYLVKRTGEKVFLECVQDMDHENMFWYRQDPGLGLRLIYFSYDVKMKEKGDIPEGYSVSREKKERFSLILESASTNQTSMYLCASSSRTGGSPLAFFGQGTRLTVV.

This clone was seen only once. V gene TRBV6-6 combines with J gene TRBJ1-4; D not certain. The CDR3 sequence is 15 residues long. CDR1 and CDR2 from the germline V gene are MNHNY and SVGAGI (reference sequence). The V gene lost 6 bases and the J gene lost 0 bases, with 11 bases spanning the gap. The CDR3 loop reads CASRRSRATNEKLFF. The CDR3 nucleotides are TGTGCCAGCAGAAGGTCCCGTGCAACTAATGAAAAACTGTTTTTT.

This chain joins TRBV7-8 and TRBJ2-7, with a possible D match to TRBD1 (6 bases). The length of the CDR3 is 14 residues. The germline V gene has CDR1 SGHVS and CDR2 FQNEAQ. V dropped 1 base and J dropped 0 bases, with 7 bases sitting between them. The CDR3 DNA reads TGTGCCAGCAGCTTAGAGGACAGCTCCTACGAGCAGTACTTC. Translated, it gives CASSLEDSSYEQYF.

The chain couples TRBV6-6 to TRBJ2-5, with D perhaps matching TRBD2 (6 bases). Germline CDR1 MNHNY, CDR2 SVGAGI (reference sequence). V lost 6 bases, J lost 5 bases, and 19 bases lay in between. This CDR3 is built from 15 residues. CDR3 sequence (DNA): TGTGCCAGCAGATCATCTAGGGGCGGGGTGGAGACCCAGTACTTC. The encoded protein is CASRSSRGGVETQYF.

The chain couples TRBV28 to TRBJ2-5, with D unresolved. V was pared by 7 bases and J by 1 base, with 13 bases between. This CDR3 contains 14 residues. Germline CDR1 reads MDHEN; CDR2 reads SYDVKM. CDR3 protein: CASTKTDLQETQYF. The CDR3 DNA follows: TGTGCCAGCACTAAAACAGACCTCCAAGAGACCCAGTACTTC.

V and J are TRBV4-2 and TRBJ1-3; the D gene is possibly TRBD1 (5 bases). The CDR3 is 19 residues long. Trimming pared 1 base from V and 0 bases from J, leaving 19 bases between. Germline loops: CDR1 LGHNA, CDR2 YNFKEQ. CDR3 DNA sequence: TGTGCCAGCAGCCAAGTTGGCAGGGCGACCCAATCCTCTGGAAACACCATATATTTT. Protein sequence: CASSQVGRATQSSGNTIYF.

On this clone: Other DNA sequences from this sample encode an identical CDR3 as well. The CDR3 loop reads CASSRGTEQETQYF. The CDR3 DNA sequence: TGTGCCAGCAGCCGTGGGACAGAACAAGAGACCCAGTACTTC. The V call is TRBV5-6, the J call TRBJ2-5; 7 positions match TRBD1. From germline, CDR1 is SGHDT and CDR2 YYEEEE. J gave up 2 bases and V 4 bases, and 5 bases lay outside the gene matches. The CDR3 contains 14 residues.

The chain uses TRBV5-4 and TRBJ1-3; no clear D. This CDR3 has 16 residues. The V gene's germline CDR1 is SGHNT and CDR2 YYREEE (reference sequence). The germline V and J ends were trimmed by 2 bases and 0 bases, with 12 bases remaining between them. This chain's CDR3 is CASSFDMQSSGNTIYF. The CDR3 bases are TGTGCCAGCAGCTTCGACATGCAGAGCTCTGGAAACACCATATATTTT.

The J gene is TRBJ1-1, the V gene TRBV12-2. TRBV12-2 is noted as a pseudogene. CDR3 length equals 15 residues. CDR3 loop: CASRLASRANTEAFF. DNA of the CDR3: TGTGCAAGTCGCTTAGCGTCCAGAGCGAACACTGAAGCTTTCTTT.

This rearrangement joins TRBV7-9 to TRBJ2-7; D not resolved. V gave up 5 bases and J gave up 7 bases, with 12 bases separating them. This CDR3 is built from 12 residues. Germline V gene lookup returns CDR1 SEHNR and CDR2 FQNEAQ (reference sequence). CDR3 loop: CASSMTWKEQYF. As DNA, the CDR3 is TGTGCCAGCAGCATGACGTGGAAGGAGCAGTACTTC.

The V call is TRBV7-8, the J call TRBJ2-7; D is uncertain. The V end was cut by 4 bases, the J end by 4 bases, with 8 bases between. The CDR3 contains 12 residues. The germline gives CDR1 SGHVS, CDR2 FQNEAQ. The CDR3, as DNA: TGTGCCAGCAGCTCGTCGGGTTACGAGCAGTACTTC. Protein product: CASSSSGYEQYF.

A note on this clone: Other DNA sequences in the same sample also yield this CDR3. The chain employs TRBV11-2 and TRBJ2-7; no reliable D call. The germline V and J ends were trimmed by 3 bases and 3 bases, with 3 bases remaining between them. This CDR3 is built from 11 residues. Germline loops: CDR1 SGHAT, CDR2 FQNNGV. For the CDR3, the DNA is TGTGCCAGCAGCTTGTTCTACGAGCAGTACTTC. Protein: CASSLFYEQYF.